The T cell receptor (beta chain) under discussion was sequenced for a study of CD8 T cells in ankylosing spondylitis (dated by TCRdb to the late 2010s). With regard to the full study: The study set out to find disease-linked TCR variants by profiling T cell receptor beta repertoires in ankylosing spondylitis patients and healthy donors. Peripheral blood was sampled, and synovial fluid was also collected from ankylosing spondylitis patients. The whole study cohort included 108 healthy donors and 20 to 25 ankylosing spondylitis patients.

The sequencer was an Illumina HiSeq 2500. Quantitative 5'-RACE with molecular barcodes was the method used to prepare the TCR beta libraries. Per the source publication's procedure: A new computational method based on a probabilistic model of VDJ rearrangement was used to identify disease-linked TCR variants. TCRdb reran the public reads through fastp at Q25 and MiXCR, keeping productive beta chains. Each entry merges the rows of one CDR3 protein and shows their most common DNA and genes. TCRdb's processing, not the authors' own work, is the source of the V and J calls. The sample records more than 400,000 distinct CDR3 sequences, approximately 5.3% of which are singletons. The top ten hold around 3.5% of the sample. Overall study outcomes, separate from this receptor: Some of the motif variants had been reported before in the synovial fluid and blood of reactive arthritis patients, a finding that suggests common disease-initiation mechanisms. A TCR beta motif of 8 or 9 highly homologous amino acid variants appeared characteristic of blood from ankylosing spondylitis patients. Significant enrichment of the disease-linked clones was reported in matched synovial fluid samples from ankylosing spondylitis patients. A CD8+ phenotype was shown by the disease-linked clones, which were found at relatively low frequencies in peripheral blood.

This clonotype was observed at least ten times. Its specific antigen is unknown. The input lacks base qualities; no much larger clone sits a single base away. The trim is 3 bases for V and 5 bases for J, with a gap of 16 bases between the germline ends. The CDR1 and CDR2 encoded by the germline V gene are ENHRY and SYGVKD. The CDR3 spans 15 residues, from the cysteine through the phenylalanine. Solely the CDR3 DNA is kept, with 45 bases framed from the first base. The sample comprised blood, either unsorted or a sorted T cell fraction (not recorded which). The sequence links TRBV10-3 to TRBJ2-5, with the D gene call left open. The source is a male donor with ankylosing spondylitis. The sequenced DNA is TGTGCCATCAGTGATTCGTTCATATATGGGGAGACCCAGTACTTC. This is translated as CAISDSFIYGETQYF.